These 27 T cell receptor beta chains share one sample of origin, sequenced in a study of OX40 agonist ivuxolimab in advanced cancers. Clones were read by immunoSEQ multiplex PCR, and TCRdb kept only the in-frame ones, dropping some. In the table there are tens of thousands of clones, 80% to 90% of which are singletons. The specimen comprised CD4+ or CD8+ T cells sorted from blood, sampled in a trial of the OX40 agonist ivuxolimab. These receptors were obtained from an adult with an advanced solid tumor such as melanoma, head and neck, liver or kidney cancer.

This clone was seen a few times. The genes are TRBV6-1 and TRBJ2-6; the D gene is possibly TRBD1 (5 bases). The CDR3 is 15 amino acids. V was clipped by 2 bases and J by 2 bases, with 7 bases between them. The germline gives CDR1 MNHNS, CDR2 SASEGT. CDR3 protein: CASSESGPGANVLTF. The CDR3, as DNA: TGTGCCAGCAGTGAATCAGGGCCTGGGGCCAACGTCCTGACTTTC.

This chain uses TRBV6-1 with TRBJ1-5, with unresolved D. The CDR3 contains 11 residues. The V and J ends lost 2 bases and 6 bases respectively, with 2 bases between them. The germline V gene has CDR1 MNHNS and CDR2 SASEGT. Here the CDR3 DNA reads TGTGCCAGCAGTGAACCTCAGCCCCAGCATTTT. Translating it yields CASSEPQPQHF.

This rearrangement joins TRBV2 to TRBJ1-2, with D uncertain. The germline CDR1 and CDR2 sequences are SNHLY and FYNNEI. V lost 0 bases, J lost 4 bases, and 15 bases lay in between. There are 16 residues in the CDR3. CDR3 nucleotide sequence: TGTGCCAGCAGTGAAGCGCAATTTGGGGTAACCTATGGCTACACCTTC. It specifies CASSEAQFGVTYGYTF.

The V call is TRBV7-9, the J call TRBJ2-1; 7 bases align to TRBD1. V was pared by 6 bases and J by 7 bases, with 6 bases of the junction left unmatched. Germline values: CDR1 SEHNR, CDR2 FQNEAQ (reference sequence). CDR3 length: 13 residues. This CDR3 reads CASRYRGGNEQFF. Here the CDR3 DNA reads TGTGCCAGCAGATACAGGGGTGGGAATGAGCAGTTCTTC.

The chain is built from TRBV7-9 and TRBJ1-4; tentatively, D is TRBD1 (5 bases). The CDR3 runs to 14 residues. Germline loops: CDR1 SEHNR, CDR2 FQNEAQ (reference sequence). Trimming left V 3 bases short and J 7 bases short, with 12 bases between. CDR3 coding DNA: TGTGCCAGCAGCTTTCAGGGACGGTTTGAAAAACTGTTTTTT. Translating gives CASSFQGRFEKLFF.

The CDR3 is CASSYQAGAGELFF. The DNA of the CDR3 is TGTGCCAGCAGTTACCAGGCAGGGGCAGGGGAGCTGTTTTTT. The chain couples TRBV6-5 to TRBJ2-2, with D perhaps matching TRBD1 (6 bases). This CDR3 region has 14 residues. Between the trimmed V and J ends, which lost 2 bases and 8 bases, there was a span of 12 bases. Per the germline V gene, CDR1 is MNHEY and CDR2 is SVGAGI.

This chain links TRBV7-9 with TRBJ2-5; no clear D. This CDR3 region has 15 residues. With 3 bases removed from V and 9 bases from J, the gap between germline ends came to 20 bases. From germline, CDR1 is SEHNR and CDR2 FQNEAQ (reference sequence). CDR3 nucleotide sequence: TGTGCCAGCAGCTTCCCCCTCGTCGAGGTTAGGGCCCAGTACTTC. Translated, it gives CASSFPLVEVRAQYF. Full variable domain (remainder filled in from reference TRBV7-9 and TRBJ2-5): DTGVSQNPRHKITKRGQNVTFRCDPISEHNRLYWYRQTLGQGPEFLTYFQNEAQLEKSRLLSDRFSAERPKGSFSTLEIQRTEQGDSAMYLCASSFPLVEVRAQYFGPGTRLLVL.

The chain links TRBV9 to TRBJ2-3, with D perhaps TRBD2 (6 bases). Trimming removed 6 bases from V and 5 bases from J, with 13 bases in between. The CDR3 is 13 amino acids. From germline, CDR1 is SGDLS and CDR2 YYNGEE. The CDR3 region has the DNA TGTGCCAGCACCAACGCGGGGAAAGATACGCAGTATTTT. Amino acid sequence: CASTNAGKDTQYF.

The chain uses TRBV7-2 and TRBJ1-6; 9 bases align to TRBD1. CDR3 length equals 14 residues. V lost 4 bases, J lost 8 bases, and 3 bases stayed unmatched. Germline CDR1 SGHTA, CDR2 FQGNSA. The DNA for the CDR3 is TGTGCCAGCAGCTCGGGACAGGGCTATTCACCCCTCCACTTT. It is translated as CASSSGQGYSPLHF.

The chain is built from TRBV2 and TRBJ1-5; maybe TRBD1 (5 bases). From germline, CDR1 is SNHLY and CDR2 FYNNEI. V was pared by 6 bases and J by 7 bases, with 16 bases between. This CDR3 is 14 amino acids long. In DNA, the CDR3 is TGTGCCAGCAGGCCTCAGGGTGGAGGGCAGCCCCAGCATTTT. Translated: CASRPQGGGQPQHF. Complete variable domain (other parts from reference TRBV2 and TRBJ1-5): EPEVTQTPSHQVTQMGQEVILRCVPISNHLYFYWYRQILGQKVEFLVSFYNNEISEKSEIFDDQFSVERPDGSNFTLKIRSTKLEDSAMYFCASRPQGGGQPQHFGDGTRLSIL.

V is TRBV6-1 and J is TRBJ1-2; 8 bases are shared with TRBD1. With V trimmed by 10 bases and J by 7 bases, 11 bases remained unmatched. The CDR3 consists of 13 residues. In germline, CDR1 is MNHNS, CDR2 SASEGT. The CDR3 DNA follows: TGTGCCACCACACTGGACAGGGTGAGTGGCTACACCTTC. Its translation: CATTLDRVSGYTF.

This chain uses TRBV5-6 with TRBJ2-3; 12 nucleotides line up with TRBD1. Looked up from germline, CDR1 is SGHDT and CDR2 is YYEEEE. J lost 6 bases, V lost 4 bases, and 9 bases had no gene match. The CDR3 is 16 residues long. The CDR3 loop is CASSTGTGGPWDTQYF. The DNA for the CDR3 is TGTGCCAGCAGCACAGGGACAGGGGGCCCTTGGGATACGCAGTATTTT. Full variable domain (remainder filled in from reference TRBV5-6 and TRBJ2-3): DAGVTQSPTHLIKTRGQQVTLRCSPKSGHDTVSWYQQALGQGPQFIFQYYEEEERQRGNFPDRFSGHQFPNYSSELNVNALLLGDSALYLCASSTGTGGPWDTQYFGPGTRLTVL.

This clone came up a few times. This same CDR3 is encoded by further DNA sequences in the sample. The rearrangement links TRBV7-6 to TRBJ2-1, with 9 bases aligning to TRBD2. The CDR3 is 20 amino acids. Germline CDR1 is SGHVS and CDR2 is FNYEAQ. The V segment lost 0 bases and the J segment 6 bases; nucleotides outside the gene matches: 18. This chain's CDR3 is CASSLAPPYSLAGRSNEQFF. The CDR3 DNA reads as TGTGCCAGCAGCTTAGCGCCTCCCTACTCGCTAGCGGGAAGAAGCAATGAGCAGTTCTTC.

This chain links TRBV7-2 with TRBJ1-3, with unresolved D. Germline-derived CDR1 and CDR2 are SGHTA and FQGNSA. The V end was cut by 4 bases, the J end by 0 bases, with 13 bases between. The CDR3 has 16 residues. CDR3 in amino acids: CASSWNSGISGNTIYF. The DNA of the CDR3 is TGTGCCAGCAGCTGGAACAGTGGGATCTCTGGAAACACCATATATTTT.

The V gene is TRBV5-5, the J gene TRBJ2-5, with D possibly matching TRBD1 (5 bases). V was pared by 3 bases and J by 3 bases, with 15 bases between. The CDR3 spans 15 residues. Germline V gives CDR1 SGHKS, CDR2 YYEKEE (reference sequence). CDR3 sequence: CASSSWGLREETQYF. As DNA, the CDR3 is TGTGCCAGCAGCTCTTGGGGCCTCAGGGAAGAGACCCAGTACTTC. The full variable domain, with the rest looked up from reference TRBV5-5 and TRBJ2-5, is DAGVTQSPTHLIKTRGQQVTLRCSPISGHKSVSWYQQVLGQGPQFIFQYYEKEERGRGNFPDRFSARQFPNYSSELNVNALLLGDSALYLCASSSWGLREETQYFGPGTRLLVL.

J is TRBJ1-1 and V is TRBV6-5, with 9 bases matching TRBD1. The CDR3 is made up of 12 amino acids. Germline V gene data show CDR1 as MNHEY and CDR2 as SVGAGI. V gave up 6 bases and J gave up 11 bases; unmatched junction bases: 7. The CDR3 spells CASSKQGAWAFF. The CDR3 DNA reads TGTGCCAGCAGCAAACAGGGGGCTTGGGCTTTCTTT.

The V and J genes are TRBV6-5 and TRBJ2-3, with D perhaps TRBD1 (5 bases). The CDR3 totals 15 residues. Germline V lookup: CDR1 MNHEY, CDR2 SVGAGI. The V and J ends lost 7 bases and 3 bases respectively, with 17 bases between them. The CDR3 DNA sequence: TGTGCCAGCAACCCACGAGGTGGGGCTACAGATACGCAGTATTTT. The encoded protein is CASNPRGGATDTQYF.

The V call is TRBV27, the J call TRBJ2-2; no definite D call. This CDR3 is 12 amino acids long. Germline V gene lookup returns CDR1 MNHEY and CDR2 SMNVEV (reference sequence). Between the trimmed V and J ends, which lost 5 bases and 3 bases, there was a span of 4 bases. The CDR3 reads CASSLYTGELFF. In nucleotides, the CDR3 is TGTGCCAGCAGTCTTTACACCGGGGAGCTGTTTTTT.

The chain has TRBV6-6 and TRBJ2-7, with a weak D call TRBD2 (6 bases). Germline CDR1 MNHNY, CDR2 SVGAGI (reference sequence). CDR3 length: 14 residues. V was trimmed by 5 bases and J by 6 bases, leaving 17 bases between them. CDR3 DNA sequence: TGTGCCAGCAGTCCCCGGGGGAGGCTCGGCGAGCAGTACTTC. Amino acid sequence: CASSPRGRLGEQYF.

The rearrangement joins TRBV9 to TRBJ2-5; 9 bases match TRBD2. Germline-derived CDR1 and CDR2 are SGDLS and YYNGEE. CDR3 length: 15 residues. J was trimmed by 5 bases and V by 0 bases; bases with no gene match: 5. In DNA form, the CDR3 reads TGTGCCAGCAGCGTAGCGGCAGGACTAGCGGAGACCCAGTACTTC. Protein product: CASSVAAGLAETQYF.

The rearrangement joins TRBV5-4 to TRBJ2-7; 14 positions match TRBD2. The germline V gene has CDR1 SGHNT and CDR2 YYREEE (reference sequence). The CDR3 has 15 amino acids. With 4 bases clipped from V and 7 bases from J, the junction kept 7 bases outside the gene matches. CDR3 sequence (DNA): TGTGCCAGCAGCCCCCCGGGACTAGCGGGGGTTGAGCAGTACTTC. It specifies CASSPPGLAGVEQYF. The full variable domain, its missing parts supplied by reference TRBV5-4 and TRBJ2-7, is ETGVTQSPTHLIKTRGQQVTLRCSSQSGHNTVSWYQQALGQGPQFIFQYYREEENGRGNFPPRFSGLQFPNYSSELNVNALELDDSALYLCASSPPGLAGVEQYFGPGTRLTVT.

The V call is TRBV7-9, the J call TRBJ2-1; possible D gene TRBD1, 6 bases. The CDR3 extends over 12 amino acids. CDR1 is SEHNR and CDR2 is FQNEAQ in the germline V gene (reference sequence). Trimming cost V 5 bases and J 12 bases, with 14 bases left between them. CDR3 sequence: CASSPQGRAQFF. The CDR3 coding sequence is TGTGCCAGCAGCCCTCAGGGGCGGGCGCAGTTCTTC.

V is TRBV6-6 and J is TRBJ2-7; the match to TRBD2 covers 15 bases. Germline assignment: CDR1 MNHNY and CDR2 SVGAGI (reference sequence). The V gene end was trimmed by 7 bases and the J gene end by 7 bases; junction bases not matched to a gene: 8. The CDR3 loop spans 15 amino acids. The CDR3 is CASTVGLAGGGEQYF. Written as DNA, the CDR3 is TGTGCCAGCACCGTAGGACTAGCGGGAGGGGGAGAGCAGTACTTC.

This sequence joins TRBV27 and TRBJ2-1, with D tentatively TRBD2 (7 bases). The CDR3 sequence is 17 residues long. V lost 2 bases and J lost 6, with 20 bases in between. Germline V gives CDR1 MNHEY, CDR2 SMNVEV (reference sequence). CDR3 protein: CASSLEQSGGGGNEQFF. In DNA, the CDR3 is TGTGCCAGCAGTTTAGAGCAGTCAGGAGGGGGGGGCAATGAGCAGTTCTTC.

The chain is built from TRBV5-1 and TRBJ2-1; TRBD1 matches 8 bases. CDR3 length equals 15 residues. Per germline, CDR1 SGHRS and CDR2 YFSETQ. V was pared by 4 bases and J by 2 bases, with 5 bases of the junction left unmatched. DNA of the CDR3: TGCGCCAGCAGCATGGGGACAGGAGCCTACAATGAGCAGTTCTTC. Residues: CASSMGTGAYNEQFF.

V and J are TRBV6-4 and TRBJ1-1; D not certain. Trimming left V 2 bases short and J 3 bases short, with 4 bases between. Germline assignment: CDR1 MRHNA and CDR2 SNTAGT. The length of the CDR3 is 12 residues. CDR3 amino acids: CASSDGHTEAFF. CDR3 DNA sequence: TGTGCCAGCAGTGACGGTCACACTGAAGCTTTCTTT.

V usage is TRBV19 and J usage is TRBJ2-2; 8 bases align to TRBD2. After removal of 7 bases from V and 4 bases from J, the junction contained 5 bases not matched to a gene. Germline V gene lookup returns CDR1 LNHDA and CDR2 SQIVND (reference sequence). The CDR3 loop spans 14 amino acids. The CDR3 nucleotides are TGTGCCAGTACCGCGGGGGGCCGCACCGGGGAGCTGTTTTTT. It yields the protein CASTAGGRTGELFF.